This TCR beta chain was captured in a study of T cell repertoires in cytomegalovirus infection. Study in general: Matching HLA type, along with CMV infection, was indicated by public TCR beta signatures. Findings of the study overall: There were carriers of CMV plus the relevant HLA, and cumulative public TCR beta family frequency identified them. What dominated the ex vivo response were HLA-C-restricted CMV-specific TCR beta clonotypes.

This clonotype occurred a few times. Its antigen is still unknown. Via MiXCR, TCRdb re-called the reads, giving one row per CDR3 protein. The sample shows fewer than 700,000 distinct CDR3 sequences, 20% to 25% of them seen only once. This CDR3 has 13 residues. Germline assignment: CDR1 SGHRS and CDR2 YFSETQ. Trimming removed 3 bases at V and 7 bases at J, with 13 bases between. The chain has TRBV5-1 and TRBJ1-2, with a possible D match to TRBD1 (5 bases). The receptor was derived from a human donor in good health (CMV status not recorded). Some clones in this sample may be carry-over from other donors' samples. Input material: CD8+ T cells from PBMCs. The CDR3 nucleotides are TGCGCCAGCAGCTCACCAGGGTCCCTTGGCTACACCTTC. The encoded protein is CASSSPGSLGYTF.